Detailed here is one TCR beta chain. Its antigen is undetermined. Treatment indicated: 15 to 20 received Ad26.COV2.S at low or high dose, single or two shots; several received placebo; per-sample allocation not given. The samples date from day 63 after the first vaccine or placebo injection. An Ad26 vector carrying the Wuhan-strain SARS-CoV-2 spike served as the vaccine. The sample comes from a study of Ad26.COV2.S vaccination and SARS-CoV-2 variants. Across the study: Donor had been placed in the Ad26.COV2.S arm of the COV1001 trial. Study-wide results and limits: Those who received the vaccine showed greater spike-specific TCR breadth than those given placebo. Substantial breadth in spike-specific CD8+ and CD4+ T cell responses was reportedly seen after vaccination.

Profiled with immunoSEQ multiplex PCR; TCRdb holds only in-frame clones, not every one. In the table there are roughly 320,000 clones, about nine tenths of which are singletons. Germline V gives CDR1 MGHRA, CDR2 YSYEKL. The V gene end was trimmed by 0 bases and the J gene end by 2 bases; junction bases not matched to a gene: 11. The CDR3 is 18 amino acids. The sample in question was peripheral blood, obtained in a trial of Ad26.COV2.S vaccine versus placebo. This rearrangement joins TRBV4-1 to TRBJ2-3; 7 nucleotides align to TRBD2. The sequence was collected from a person aged 18-65 years who received the Ad26.COV2.S COVID-19 vaccine or a placebo. Written as DNA, the CDR3 is TGCGCCAGCAGCCAAGATCCGAGCGGGACGGCCCTCACAGATACGCAGTATTTT. This translates into CASSQDPSGTALTDTQYF.